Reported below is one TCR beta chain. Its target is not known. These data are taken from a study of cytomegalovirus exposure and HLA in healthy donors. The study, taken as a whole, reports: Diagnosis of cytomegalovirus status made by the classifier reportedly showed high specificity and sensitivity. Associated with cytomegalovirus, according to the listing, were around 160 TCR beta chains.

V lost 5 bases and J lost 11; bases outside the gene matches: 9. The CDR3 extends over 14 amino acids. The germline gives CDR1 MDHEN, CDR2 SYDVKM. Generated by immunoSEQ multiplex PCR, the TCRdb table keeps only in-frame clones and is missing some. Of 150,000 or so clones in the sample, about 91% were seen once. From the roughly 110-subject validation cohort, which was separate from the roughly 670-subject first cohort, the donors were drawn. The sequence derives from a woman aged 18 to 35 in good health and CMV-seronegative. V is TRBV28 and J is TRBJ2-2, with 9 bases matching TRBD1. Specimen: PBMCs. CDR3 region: CASSPGQGPGELFF. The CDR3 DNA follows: TGTGCCAGCAGTCCCGGACAGGGGCCGGGAGAGCTGTTTTTT.